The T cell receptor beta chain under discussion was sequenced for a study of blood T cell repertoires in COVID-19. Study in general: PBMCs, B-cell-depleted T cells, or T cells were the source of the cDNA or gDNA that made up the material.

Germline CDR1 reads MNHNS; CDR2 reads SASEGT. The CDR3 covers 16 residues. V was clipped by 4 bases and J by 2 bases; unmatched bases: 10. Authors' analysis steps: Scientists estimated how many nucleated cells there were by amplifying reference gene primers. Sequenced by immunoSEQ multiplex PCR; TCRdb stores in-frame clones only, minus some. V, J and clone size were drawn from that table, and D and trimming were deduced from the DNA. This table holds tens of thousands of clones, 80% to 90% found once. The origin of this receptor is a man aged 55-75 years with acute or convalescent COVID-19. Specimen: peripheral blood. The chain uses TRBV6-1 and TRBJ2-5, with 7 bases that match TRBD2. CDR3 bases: TGTGCCAGCAGTGTTAACGGGCCGGGGGGTCAAGAGACCCAGTACTTC. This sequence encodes CASSVNGPGGQETQYF.